The 21 T cell receptor beta chains reported below all come from one sample, sequenced in a study of blood T cells in healthy people across ages. Then a second PCR, running roughly 6 to 12 cycles, was carried out with a sample-barcoded 5' primer and a J-beta primer mix. MiXCR, run by TCRdb on the 5' RACE reads, gives a single entry per CDR3 protein. The sample shows 1.5 million to 2 million distinct CDR3 sequences, about 50% of them seen only once. Sequenced material: blood. These receptors were collected from a woman between 40 and 55 years old in good health.

This clonotype turned up a few times. The CDR3 sequence: CASIPGTGERGYSSYNEQFF. CDR3 sequence (DNA): TGTGCCAGCATCCCCGGGACAGGAGAACGGGGGTACAGCTCCTACAATGAGCAGTTCTTC. The chain combines TRBV12-3 or TRBV12-4 with TRBJ2-1, with TRBD1 matching 8 bases. After removal of 7 bases from V and 0 bases from J, the junction contained 20 bases not matched to a gene. The CDR3 totals 20 residues.

This clonotype appeared many times. V is TRBV4-3 and J is TRBJ1-2; D remains unclear. The CDR3 consists of 13 residues. Germline V gives CDR1 LGHNA, CDR2 YSLEER. Trimming shortened V by 4 bases and J by 4 bases, and 10 bases separated the two germline ends. In DNA form, the CDR3 reads TGCGCCAGCAGCCCGCGGGAAACCTATGGCTACACCTTC. Protein product: CASSPRETYGYTF.

The rearrangement links TRBV6-5 to TRBJ2-5, with D perhaps being TRBD1 or TRBD2 (6 bases each). V was pared by 3 bases and J by 0 bases, with 20 bases between. This CDR3 region has 18 residues. Germline V gene sequence: CDR1 MNHEY, CDR2 SVGAGI. CDR3 nucleotides: TGTGCCAGCAGTTATTCCTTACCTCTAGGGGGGTACCAAGAGACCCAGTACTTC. The encoded protein is CASSYSLPLGGYQETQYF.

The genes are TRBV2 and TRBJ1-1; maybe TRBD1 (6 bases). The CDR3 is made up of 14 amino acids. CDR1 and CDR2 from the germline V gene are SNHLY and FYNNEI. The V gene lost 6 bases and the J gene lost 6 bases, with 17 bases spanning the gap. The CDR3 DNA reads as TGTGCCAGCAGGGACGGGAGGGGGTACGCTGAAGCTTTCTTT. Translation: CASRDGRGYAEAFF.

The chain recombines TRBV7-2 with TRBJ2-7; 8 bases align to TRBD2. With V trimmed by 3 bases and J by 7 bases, 8 bases remained unmatched. The CDR3 contains 14 residues. Germline assignment: CDR1 SGHTA and CDR2 FQGNSA. This chain's CDR3 is CASSLVTSESEQYF. CDR3 bases: TGTGCCAGCAGCTTGGTGACTAGCGAATCAGAGCAGTACTTC.

As for this clonotype: At one boundary the junction diverges from the germline segment, which might be a read error. The V call is TRBV3-1, the J call TRBJ1-2, with a possible D match to TRBD1 (6 bases). CDR1 LGHDT and CDR2 YNNKEL come from the germline V gene (reference sequence). The CDR3 covers 16 residues. CDR3 region: CARSQPTGHFNYGYTF. CDR3 nucleotide sequence: TGTGCCCGCAGCCAACCCACGGGACACTTTAACTATGGCTACACCTTC.

This sequence joins TRBV6-1 and TRBJ1-2; D gene uncertain. The germline V and J ends were trimmed by 6 bases and 3 bases, with 11 bases remaining between them. CDR3 size: 13 residues. CDR1 and CDR2 (germline): MNHNS, SASEGT. The CDR3 DNA sequence: TGTGCCAGCAGCAAGGGCTATCACTATGGCTACACCTTC. Translation: CASSKGYHYGYTF.

This chain links TRBV28 with TRBJ2-1; 9 nucleotides line up with TRBD2. V shed 6 bases, J shed 6 bases, and the junction held 9 bases outside the gene matches. This CDR3 has 15 residues. Germline V CDR1 and CDR2: MDHEN, SYDVKM. The CDR3 nucleotides are TGTGCCAGCAGCCCCGCTAGCGGGGTGGGCAATGAGCAGTTCTTC. Translated, it gives CASSPASGVGNEQFF. The full variable domain, rest sourced from reference TRBV28 and TRBJ2-1, is DVKVTQSSRYLVKRTGEKVFLECVQDMDHENMFWYRQDPGLGLRLIYFSYDVKMKEKGDIPEGYSVSREKKERFSLILESASTNQTSMYLCASSPASGVGNEQFFGPGTRLTVL.

The chain recombines TRBV7-9 with TRBJ2-5; D might be TRBD2 (6 bases). Germline assignment: CDR1 SEHNR and CDR2 FQNEAQ (reference sequence). CDR3 size: 15 residues. V was cut by 2 bases and J by 3 bases, with 13 bases left in between. CDR3 DNA sequence: TGTGCCAGCAGCTTACGTCGGGGCGGGGAAGAGACCCAGTACTTC. It codes for CASSLRRGGEETQYF.

Worth noting for this clonotype: An end of the junction does not agree with germline; a read error may underlie this. V gene TRBV29-1 combines with J gene TRBJ2-1, with a possible D match to TRBD1 (5 bases). Germline CDR1 is SQVTM and CDR2 is ANQGSEA. The CDR3 sequence is 12 residues long. The DNA for the CDR3 is TGCAGCGTCGGGTCAGGGTACAATAAGCAGTTCTTC. This sequence encodes CSVGSGYNKQFF.

This clonotype was seen at least ten times. The chain uses TRBV6-2 or TRBV6-3 and TRBJ2-7, with 9 bases aligning to TRBD1. This CDR3 spans 15 amino acids. Germline trimming cut 3 bases from V and 0 bases from J; bases unmatched to any gene: 3. CDR1 is MNHEY and CDR2 is SVGEGT in the germline V gene. The CDR3 is CASSYGTGNSYEQYF. As DNA, the CDR3 is TGTGCCAGCAGTTATGGGACAGGGAACTCCTACGAGCAGTACTTC.

The CDR3 here is CASSLGGAVAKNIQYF. For the CDR3, the DNA is TGCGCCAGCAGCTTGGGGGGGGCGGTTGCCAAAAACATTCAGTACTTC. The J gene is TRBJ2-4, the V gene TRBV5-1, with D possibly called TRBD1 or TRBD2 (6 bases each). The CDR3 is 16 residues long. Germline V gives CDR1 SGHRS, CDR2 YFSETQ. V lost 0 bases and J lost 1, with 11 bases in between.

The V call is TRBV27, the J call TRBJ2-5; 7 bases agree with TRBD1. The assigned J gene may be wrong: the sequence end matches TRBJ2-7 better. Per the germline V gene, CDR1 is MNHEY and CDR2 is SMNVEV (reference sequence). The CDR3 is made up of 13 amino acids. CDR3 sequence reads: CASSPLNRGEQYF. The CDR3 bases are TGTGCCAGCAGTCCGCTAAACAGGGGCGAGCAGTACTTC.

The rearrangement links TRBV2 to TRBJ1-2; weak D call: TRBD1 (6 bases). Germline CDR1 is SNHLY and CDR2 is FYNNEI. Trimming took off 6 bases at V and 8 bases at J, with 16 bases between the two ends. The CDR3 contains 13 residues. This chain's CDR3 is CASRNRAFGGYTF. The CDR3 DNA sequence: TGTGCCAGCAGGAACAGGGCCTTCGGGGGCTACACCTTC.

The chain has TRBV27 and TRBJ2-3; 10 bases line up with TRBD2. Germline loops: CDR1 MNHEY, CDR2 SMNVEV (reference sequence). V lost 4 bases to trimming and J lost 2 bases; unmatched junction nucleotides: 9. The CDR3 totals 17 residues. The CDR3 loop reads CASSSYLAGGFTDTQYF. The CDR3 DNA is TGTGCCAGCAGTTCTTACTTAGCGGGGGGATTCACAGATACGCAGTATTTT.

This clonotype was observed a handful of times. This chain connects TRBV6-2 or TRBV6-3 to TRBJ2-4; D not resolved. Germline V CDR1 and CDR2: MNHEY, SVGEGT. Trimming removed 0 bases at V and 6 bases at J, with 12 bases between. This CDR3 spans 15 amino acids. In nucleotides, the CDR3 is TGTGCCAGCAGTTACTCCCTAGATATCGGAAACATTCAGTACTTC. Its translation is CASSYSLDIGNIQYF.

V is TRBV6-5 and J is TRBJ1-4, with D unresolved. Trimming removed 0 bases from V and 7 bases from J, with 15 bases in between. The CDR3 sequence is 16 residues long. Germline assignment: CDR1 MNHEY and CDR2 SVGAGI. The CDR3 here is CASSYSRAGVGEKLFF. CDR3 DNA sequence: TGTGCCAGCAGTTACTCGAGGGCTGGGGTGGGTGAAAAACTGTTTTTT.

The V and J genes are TRBV5-5 and TRBJ2-3, with 9 positions matching TRBD1. The junction had 6 bases not matched to a gene; V was cut back by 0 bases and J by 4 bases. Germline V CDR1 and CDR2: SGHKS, YYEKEE (reference sequence). The CDR3 consists of 16 residues. CDR3 region: CASSLEDRGNSDTQYF. In DNA form, the CDR3 reads TGTGCCAGCAGCTTGGAGGACAGGGGCAATTCAGATACGCAGTATTTT.

Only a few counts were recorded for this clonotype. The chain couples TRBV10-3 to TRBJ2-5; the D is unclear. This CDR3 comprises 13 residues. The V end was cut by 3 bases, the J end by 1 base, with 6 bases between. Germline-derived CDR1 and CDR2 are ENHRY and SYGVKD. Here the CDR3 reads CAISEVRQETQYF. CDR3 DNA: TGTGCCATCAGTGAAGTACGCCAAGAGACCCAGTACTTC.

This clonotype was picked up a small number of times. The chain is built from TRBV7-2 and TRBJ1-5; D unclear. This CDR3 has 16 amino acids. The V end lost 1 base, the J end lost 1 base, and 11 bases lay between the germline ends. Germline lookup yields CDR1 SGHTA and CDR2 FQGNSA. The CDR3 bases are TGTGCCAGCAGCTTAGTCGAGGGTTTCAGCAATCAGCCCCAGCATTTT. This encodes CASSLVEGFSNQPQHF.

This chain uses TRBV2 with TRBJ2-5, with a tentative D call TRBD1 (6 bases). Near its end, the DNA agrees better with TRBJ2-7, so the J call may be wrong. Germline V gives CDR1 SNHLY, CDR2 FYNNEI. The CDR3 contains 16 residues. The DNA for the CDR3 is TGTGCCAGCAGTGAACGGACAGTGCCTTACTCAGGCGAGCAGTACTTC. Translation: CASSERTVPYSGEQYF.